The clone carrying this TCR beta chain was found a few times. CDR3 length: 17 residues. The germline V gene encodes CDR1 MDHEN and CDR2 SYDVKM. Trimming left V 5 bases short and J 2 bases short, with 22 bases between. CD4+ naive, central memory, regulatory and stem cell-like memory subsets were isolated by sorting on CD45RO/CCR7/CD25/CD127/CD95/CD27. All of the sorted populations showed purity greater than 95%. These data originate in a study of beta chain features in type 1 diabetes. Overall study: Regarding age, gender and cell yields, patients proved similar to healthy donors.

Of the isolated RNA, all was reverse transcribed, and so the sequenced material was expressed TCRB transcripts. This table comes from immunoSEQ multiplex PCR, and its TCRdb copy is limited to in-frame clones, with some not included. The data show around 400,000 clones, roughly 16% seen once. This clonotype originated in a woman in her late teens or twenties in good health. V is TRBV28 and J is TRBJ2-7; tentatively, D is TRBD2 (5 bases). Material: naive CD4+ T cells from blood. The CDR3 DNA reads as TGTGCCAGCAGTCTGATCCGACCCGGACTGGAGGCCTACGAGCAGTACTTC. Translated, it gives CASSLIRPGLEAYEQYF.